One sample yielded the 8 T cell receptor beta chains listed below, sequenced in a study of CD8+ T cells in alopecia areata. Sequencing templates came from extracted RNA that was reverse transcribed into cDNA. Profiling relied on immunoSEQ multiplex PCR, and the TCRdb table lists in-frame clones only, not all of them. The sample has roughly 200,000 clones; around 63% are singletons. The sequenced sample was CD4+ T cells sorted from blood, obtained at week 0. The receptors were gathered from a human donor with alopecia areata.

The V and J genes are TRBV20-1 and TRBJ1-4; D gene uncertain. V gave up 3 bases and J gave up 14 bases, with 13 bases separating them. This CDR3 has 11 residues. Germline lookup yields CDR1 DFQATT and CDR2 SNEGSKA (reference sequence). CDR3 region: CSARQGRLLFF. The CDR3 DNA reads as TGCAGTGCTAGGCAAGGAAGATTGCTGTTTTTT.

V usage is TRBV29-1 and J usage is TRBJ1-1; D is uncertain. Germline V lookup: CDR1 SQVTM, CDR2 ANQGSEA. Trimming took 7 bases from V and 1 from J, leaving 13 bases between them. This CDR3 contains 13 residues. CDR3 nucleotide sequence: TGCAGCGCCAAAAATCTGGGGAACACTGAAGCTTTCTTT. It encodes CSAKNLGNTEAFF.

The chain joins TRBV14 to TRBJ2-3; 7 nucleotides match TRBD1. V shed 5 bases, J shed 1 base, and the junction held 3 bases outside the gene matches. The CDR3 runs to 14 residues. Germline CDR1 SGHDN, CDR2 FVKESK. CDR3 region: CASSSQGGTDTQYF. For the CDR3, the DNA is TGTGCCAGCAGCTCTCAGGGGGGCACAGATACGCAGTATTTT.

V gene TRBV29-1 combines with J gene TRBJ2-7, with 8 bases that match TRBD1. Germline CDR1 SQVTM, CDR2 ANQGSEA. V shed 4 bases, J shed 2 bases, and the junction held 7 bases outside the gene matches. The CDR3 totals 14 residues. The DNA for the CDR3 is TGCAGCGTTGTCCGACAGGGGCTACCCTACGAGCAGTACTTC. Its translation is CSVVRQGLPYEQYF.

Notes on this clone: Distinct nucleotide sequences in the sample also encode this CDR3. V is TRBV6-6 and J is TRBJ1-1; unclear D gene. The CDR3 is 11 amino acids. Trimming removed 0 bases at V and 8 bases at J, with 4 bases between. CDR1 is MNHNY and CDR2 is SVGAGI in the germline V gene (reference sequence). CDR3 loop: CASSYSGEAFF. The CDR3 bases are TGTGCCAGCAGTTACTCAGGGGAAGCTTTCTTT.

The V gene is TRBV18, the J gene TRBJ1-5; D not resolved. Germline CDR1 reads KGHSH; CDR2 reads LQKENI. The CDR3 has 13 residues. The ends were cut back, 8 bases at V and 7 bases at J, with 15 bases in the middle. CDR3 protein: CASAQSGNQPQHF. In DNA, the CDR3 is TGTGCCAGCGCTCAGTCAGGAAACCAGCCCCAGCATTTT.

J is TRBJ2-3 and V is TRBV29-1; 8 nucleotides agree with TRBD2. V was clipped by 4 bases and J by 6 bases; unmatched bases: 15. Germline V CDR1 and CDR2: SQVTM, ANQGSEA. The CDR3 has 16 residues. The CDR3 DNA follows: TGCAGCGTTGGACGTGCCGCCGGCGGGGGGCCCGATACGCAGTATTTT. Its protein product is CSVGRAAGGGPDTQYF.

This clone was detected a few times. This chain links TRBV15 with TRBJ1-2, with D unresolved. The CDR3 is made up of 16 amino acids. Germline V CDR1 and CDR2: LNHNV, YYDKDF (reference sequence). V was pared by 0 bases and J by 4 bases, with 15 bases between. The CDR3 DNA reads TGTGCCACCAGCAGAGAGAATCTGGTGGACCGCTATGGCTACACCTTC. Protein sequence: CATSRENLVDRYGYTF. The variable domain in full, with the rest retrieved from reference TRBV15 and TRBJ1-2, is DAMVIQNPRYQVTQFGKPVTLSCSQTLNHNVMYWYQQKSSQAPKLLFHYYDKDFNNEADTPDNFQSRRPNTSFCFLDIRSPGLGDTAMYLCATSRENLVDRYGYTFGSGTRLTVV.